This TCR beta chain was documented in a study of CD8+ T cells in alopecia areata. Study results and caveats: A single nonresponder leaves the baseline CD8+ expansion link to response uncertain.

Extraction of RNA preceded its reverse transcription into cDNA, which served as the sequencing template. Measured with immunoSEQ multiplex PCR; TCRdb has only the in-frame clones, and not every one. The sample holds under 150,000 clones; less than 60% are singletons and the top ten take roughly 3.5%. Trimming shortened V by 3 bases and J by 4 bases, and 9 bases separated the two germline ends. Germline CDR1 and CDR2: MNHEY and SMNVEV (reference sequence). The CDR3 spans 13 residues. Treatment defined: oral pan-JAK inhibitor, 5-10 mg twice daily. Sampling of alopecia areata patients yielded lesional scalp punch biopsies as well as peripheral blood. PBMCs served as the source from which CD4+ and CD8+ T cells were sorted. With respect to this clone: The antigen remains undetermined.

This sample comprised CD4+ T cells sorted from blood, obtained at week 24, from a patient treated with tofacitinib. This sequence joins TRBV27 and TRBJ1-2; D uncertain. This TCR came from a human donor with alopecia areata. The CDR3 bases are TGTGCCAGCAGTTTGAAGGGAGGCTATGGCTACACCTTC. Translation gives CASSLKGGYGYTF.